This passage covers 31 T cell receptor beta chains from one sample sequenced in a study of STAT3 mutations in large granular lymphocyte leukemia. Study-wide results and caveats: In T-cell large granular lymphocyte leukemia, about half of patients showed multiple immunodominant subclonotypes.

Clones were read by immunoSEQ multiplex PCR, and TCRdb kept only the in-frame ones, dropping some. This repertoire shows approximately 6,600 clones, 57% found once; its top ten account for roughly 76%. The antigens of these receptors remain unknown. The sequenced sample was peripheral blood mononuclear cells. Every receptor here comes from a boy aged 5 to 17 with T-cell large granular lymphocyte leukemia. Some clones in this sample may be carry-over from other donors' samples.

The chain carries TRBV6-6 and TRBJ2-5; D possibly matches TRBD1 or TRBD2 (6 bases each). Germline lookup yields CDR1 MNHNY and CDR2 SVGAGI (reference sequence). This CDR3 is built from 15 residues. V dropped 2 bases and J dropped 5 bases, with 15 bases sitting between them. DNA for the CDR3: TGTGCCAGCAGTTACCTCGGGGTAGGGGGGGAGACCCAGTACTTC. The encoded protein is CASSYLGVGGETQYF.

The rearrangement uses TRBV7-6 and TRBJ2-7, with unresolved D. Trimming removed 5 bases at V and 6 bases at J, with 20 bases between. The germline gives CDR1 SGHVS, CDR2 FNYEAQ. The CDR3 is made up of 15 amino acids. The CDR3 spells CASSPRLTFIPEQYF. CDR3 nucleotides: TGTGCCAGCAGCCCCCGACTGACTTTTATTCCCGAGCAGTACTTC.

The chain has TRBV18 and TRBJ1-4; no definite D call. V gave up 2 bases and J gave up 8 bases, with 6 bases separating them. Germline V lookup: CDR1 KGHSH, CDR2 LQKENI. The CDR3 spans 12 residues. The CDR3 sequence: CASSPMGEKLFF. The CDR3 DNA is TGTGCCAGCTCACCAATGGGGGAAAAACTGTTTTTT.

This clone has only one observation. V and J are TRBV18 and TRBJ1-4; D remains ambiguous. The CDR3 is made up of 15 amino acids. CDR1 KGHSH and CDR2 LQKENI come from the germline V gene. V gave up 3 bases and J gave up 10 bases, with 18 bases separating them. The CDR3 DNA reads TGTGCCAGCTCACCCCGCTCCCCAGATTCGGGAAAACTGTTTTTT. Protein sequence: CASSPRSPDSGKLFF.

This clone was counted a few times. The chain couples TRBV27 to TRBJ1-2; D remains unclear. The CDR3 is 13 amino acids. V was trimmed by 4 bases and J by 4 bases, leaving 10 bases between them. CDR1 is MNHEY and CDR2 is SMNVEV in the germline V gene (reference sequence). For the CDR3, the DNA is TGTGCCAGCAGTTCTTTGGCGGGCTATGGCTACACCTTC. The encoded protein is CASSSLAGYGYTF.

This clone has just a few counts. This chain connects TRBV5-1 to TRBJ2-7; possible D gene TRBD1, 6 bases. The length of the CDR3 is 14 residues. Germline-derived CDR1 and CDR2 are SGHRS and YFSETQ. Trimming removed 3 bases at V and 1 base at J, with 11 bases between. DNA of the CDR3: TGCGCCAGCAGCTCATACACAGGGTCCTACGAGCAGTACTTC. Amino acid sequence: CASSSYTGSYEQYF. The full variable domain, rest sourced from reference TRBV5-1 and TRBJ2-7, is KAGVTQTPRYLIKTRGQQVTLSCSPISGHRSVSWYQQTPGQGLQFLFEYFSETQRNKGNFPGRFSGRQFSNSRSEMNVSTLELGDSALYLCASSSYTGSYEQYFGPGTRLTVT.

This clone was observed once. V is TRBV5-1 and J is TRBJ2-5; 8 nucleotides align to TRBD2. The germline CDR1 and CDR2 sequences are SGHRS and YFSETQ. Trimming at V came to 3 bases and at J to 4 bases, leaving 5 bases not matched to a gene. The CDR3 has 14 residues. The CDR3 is CASSSGGAGETQYF. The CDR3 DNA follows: TGCGCCAGCAGCTCCGGGGGGGCGGGAGAGACCCAGTACTTC.

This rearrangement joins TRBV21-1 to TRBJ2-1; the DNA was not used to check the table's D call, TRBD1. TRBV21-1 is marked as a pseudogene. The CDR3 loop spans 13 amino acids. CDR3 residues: CASSQGSYNEQFF. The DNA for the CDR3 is TGTGCCAGCTCCCAGGGATCCTACAATGAGCAGTTCTTC.

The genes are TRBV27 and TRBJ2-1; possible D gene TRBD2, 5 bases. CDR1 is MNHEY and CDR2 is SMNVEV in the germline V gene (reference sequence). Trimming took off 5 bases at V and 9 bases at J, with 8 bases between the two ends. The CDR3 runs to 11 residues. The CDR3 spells CASSRESEQFF. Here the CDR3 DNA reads TGTGCCAGCAGTAGGGAGAGTGAGCAGTTCTTC.

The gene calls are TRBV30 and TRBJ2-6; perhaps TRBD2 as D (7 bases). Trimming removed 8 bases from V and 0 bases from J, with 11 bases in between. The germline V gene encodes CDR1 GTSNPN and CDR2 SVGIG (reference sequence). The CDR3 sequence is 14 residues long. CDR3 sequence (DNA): TGTGCCGGGGGGGCTAGCTCTGGGGCCAACGTCCTGACTTTC. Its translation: CAGGASSGANVLTF.

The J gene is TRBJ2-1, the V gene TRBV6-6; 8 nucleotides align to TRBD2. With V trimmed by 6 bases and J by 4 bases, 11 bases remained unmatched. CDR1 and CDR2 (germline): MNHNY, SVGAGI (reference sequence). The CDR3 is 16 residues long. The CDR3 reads CASRPGTRAWYNEQFF. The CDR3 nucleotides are TGTGCCAGCAGACCCGGGACTAGGGCATGGTACAATGAGCAGTTCTTC.

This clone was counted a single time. Here the CDR3 DNA reads TGCGCCAGCAGCCAGTACAGGGGTAGCAATCAGCCCCAGCATTTT. The encoded protein is CASSQYRGSNQPQHF. The chain carries TRBV4-3 and TRBJ1-5, with 7 nucleotides matching TRBD1. CDR1 is LGHNA, CDR2 YSLEER, per germline. With V trimmed by 3 bases and J by 0 bases, 2 bases remained unmatched. This CDR3 is 15 amino acids long.

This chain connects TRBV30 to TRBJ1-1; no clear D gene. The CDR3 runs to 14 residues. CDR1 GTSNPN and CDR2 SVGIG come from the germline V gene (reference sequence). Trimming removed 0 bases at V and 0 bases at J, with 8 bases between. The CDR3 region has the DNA TGTGCCTGGAGTGTAAGGAGCATGAACACTGAAGCTTTCTTT. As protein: CAWSVRSMNTEAFF.

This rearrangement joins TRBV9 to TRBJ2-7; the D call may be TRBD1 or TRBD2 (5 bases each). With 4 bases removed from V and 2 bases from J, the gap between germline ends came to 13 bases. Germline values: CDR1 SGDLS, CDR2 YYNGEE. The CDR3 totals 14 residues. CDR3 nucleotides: TGTGCCAGCAGCATACGGGACGGTCCCTACGAGCAGTACTTC. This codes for CASSIRDGPYEQYF.

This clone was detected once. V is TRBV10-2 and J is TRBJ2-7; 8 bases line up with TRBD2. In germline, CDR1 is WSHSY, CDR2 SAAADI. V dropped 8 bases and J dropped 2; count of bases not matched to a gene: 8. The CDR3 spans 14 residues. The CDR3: CASSPSGGTYEQYF. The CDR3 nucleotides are TGCGCCAGCTCCCCCAGCGGGGGTACCTACGAGCAGTACTTC.

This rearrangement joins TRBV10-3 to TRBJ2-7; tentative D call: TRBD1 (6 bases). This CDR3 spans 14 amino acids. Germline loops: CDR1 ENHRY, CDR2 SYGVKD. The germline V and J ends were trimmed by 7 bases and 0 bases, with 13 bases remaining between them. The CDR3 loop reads CAITDGQSSYEQYF. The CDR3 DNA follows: TGTGCCATCACCGATGGACAGAGCTCCTACGAGCAGTACTTC.

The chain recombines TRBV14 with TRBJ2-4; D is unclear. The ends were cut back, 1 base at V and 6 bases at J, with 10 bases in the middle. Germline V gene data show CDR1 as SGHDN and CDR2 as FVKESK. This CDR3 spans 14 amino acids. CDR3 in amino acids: CASSQGSPGNIQYF. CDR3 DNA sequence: TGTGCCAGCAGCCAAGGGTCTCCCGGAAACATTCAGTACTTC.

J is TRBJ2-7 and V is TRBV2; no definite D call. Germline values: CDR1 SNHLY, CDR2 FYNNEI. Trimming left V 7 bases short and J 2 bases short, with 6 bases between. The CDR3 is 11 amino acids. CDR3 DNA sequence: TGTGCCAGCAAAGGAACCTACGAGCAGTACTTC. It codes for CASKGTYEQYF.

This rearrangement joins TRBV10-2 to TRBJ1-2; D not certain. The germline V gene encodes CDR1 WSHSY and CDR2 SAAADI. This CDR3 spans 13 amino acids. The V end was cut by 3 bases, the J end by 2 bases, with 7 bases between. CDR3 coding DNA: TGCGCCAGCAGTGAATCAGAAAACTATGGCTACACCTTC. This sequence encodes CASSESENYGYTF.

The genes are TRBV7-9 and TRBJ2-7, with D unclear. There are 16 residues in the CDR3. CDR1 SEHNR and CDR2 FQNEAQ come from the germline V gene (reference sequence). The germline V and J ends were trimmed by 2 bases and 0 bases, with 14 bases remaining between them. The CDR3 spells CASSLSYGLSSYEQYF. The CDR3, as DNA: TGTGCCAGCAGCTTATCTTACGGGTTGAGCTCCTACGAGCAGTACTTC.

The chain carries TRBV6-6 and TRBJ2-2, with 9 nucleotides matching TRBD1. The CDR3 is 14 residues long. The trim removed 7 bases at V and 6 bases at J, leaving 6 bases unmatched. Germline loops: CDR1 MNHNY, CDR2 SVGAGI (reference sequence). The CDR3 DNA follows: TGTGCCAGCATAGTGGGACAGGGATCCGGGGAGCTGTTTTTT. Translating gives CASIVGQGSGELFF.

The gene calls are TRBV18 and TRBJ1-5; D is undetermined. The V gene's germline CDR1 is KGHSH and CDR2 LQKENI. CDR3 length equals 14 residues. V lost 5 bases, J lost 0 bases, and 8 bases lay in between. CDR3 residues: CASSGGFSNQPQHF. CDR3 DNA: TGTGCCAGCTCAGGAGGTTTTAGCAATCAGCCCCAGCATTTT.

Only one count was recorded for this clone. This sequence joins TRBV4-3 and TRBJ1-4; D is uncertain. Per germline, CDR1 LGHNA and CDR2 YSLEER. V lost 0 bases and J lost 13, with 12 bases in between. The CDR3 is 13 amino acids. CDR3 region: CASSQDVGNRLFF. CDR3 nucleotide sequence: TGCGCCAGCAGCCAAGATGTGGGCAACCGACTGTTTTTT.

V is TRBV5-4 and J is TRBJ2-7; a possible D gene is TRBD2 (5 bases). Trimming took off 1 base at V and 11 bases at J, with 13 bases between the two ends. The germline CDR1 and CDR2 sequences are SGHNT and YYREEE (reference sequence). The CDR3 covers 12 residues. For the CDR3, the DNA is TGTGCCAGCAGCTTGACCGGGAAGGTTGAGTACTTC. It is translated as CASSLTGKVEYF.

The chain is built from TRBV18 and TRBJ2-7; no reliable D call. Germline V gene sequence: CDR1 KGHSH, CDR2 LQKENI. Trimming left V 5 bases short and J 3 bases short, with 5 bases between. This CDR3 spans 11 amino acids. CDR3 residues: CASSNFYEQYF. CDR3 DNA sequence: TGTGCCAGCTCAAATTTCTACGAGCAGTACTTC.

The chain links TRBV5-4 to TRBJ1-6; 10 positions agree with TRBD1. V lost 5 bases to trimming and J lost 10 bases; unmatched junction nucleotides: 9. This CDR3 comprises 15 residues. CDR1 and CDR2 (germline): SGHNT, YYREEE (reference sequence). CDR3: CASSEGDRGWSPLHF. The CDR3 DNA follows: TGTGCCAGCAGTGAAGGGGACAGGGGCTGGTCACCCCTCCACTTT.

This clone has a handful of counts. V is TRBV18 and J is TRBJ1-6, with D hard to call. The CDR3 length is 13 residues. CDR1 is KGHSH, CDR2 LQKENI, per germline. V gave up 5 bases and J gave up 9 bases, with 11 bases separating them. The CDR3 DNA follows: TGTGCCAGCTCAACCCCAGGTGGTTCACCCCTCCACTTT. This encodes CASSTPGGSPLHF.

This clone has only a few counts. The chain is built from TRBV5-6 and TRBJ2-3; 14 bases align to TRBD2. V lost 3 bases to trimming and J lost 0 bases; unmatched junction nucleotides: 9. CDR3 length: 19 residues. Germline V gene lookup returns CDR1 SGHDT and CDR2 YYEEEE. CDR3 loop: CASSYSIRLAGGSTDTQYF. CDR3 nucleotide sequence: TGTGCCAGCAGCTATAGTATCAGACTAGCGGGGGGGAGCACAGATACGCAGTATTTT.

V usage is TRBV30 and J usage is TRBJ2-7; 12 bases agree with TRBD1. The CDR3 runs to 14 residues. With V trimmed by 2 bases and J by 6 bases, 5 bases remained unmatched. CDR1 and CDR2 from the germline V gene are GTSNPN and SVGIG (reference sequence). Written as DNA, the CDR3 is TGTGCCTGGAGTCGGGGACAGGGGGCGAGCGAGCAGTACTTC. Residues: CAWSRGQGASEQYF.

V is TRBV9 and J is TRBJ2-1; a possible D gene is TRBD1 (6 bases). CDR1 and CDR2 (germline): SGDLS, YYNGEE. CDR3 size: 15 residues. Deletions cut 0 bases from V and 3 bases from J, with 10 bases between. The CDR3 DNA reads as TGTGCCAGCAGCGTAGGGACAGTGGGCTACAATGAGCAGTTCTTC. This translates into CASSVGTVGYNEQFF.

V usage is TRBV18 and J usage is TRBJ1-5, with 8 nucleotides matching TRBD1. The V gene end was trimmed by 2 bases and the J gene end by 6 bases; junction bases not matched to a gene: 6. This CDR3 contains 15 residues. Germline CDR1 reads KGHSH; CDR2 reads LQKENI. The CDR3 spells CASSPSGGDSQPQHF. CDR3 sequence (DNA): TGTGCCAGCTCACCATCAGGGGGCGATAGTCAGCCCCAGCATTTT.